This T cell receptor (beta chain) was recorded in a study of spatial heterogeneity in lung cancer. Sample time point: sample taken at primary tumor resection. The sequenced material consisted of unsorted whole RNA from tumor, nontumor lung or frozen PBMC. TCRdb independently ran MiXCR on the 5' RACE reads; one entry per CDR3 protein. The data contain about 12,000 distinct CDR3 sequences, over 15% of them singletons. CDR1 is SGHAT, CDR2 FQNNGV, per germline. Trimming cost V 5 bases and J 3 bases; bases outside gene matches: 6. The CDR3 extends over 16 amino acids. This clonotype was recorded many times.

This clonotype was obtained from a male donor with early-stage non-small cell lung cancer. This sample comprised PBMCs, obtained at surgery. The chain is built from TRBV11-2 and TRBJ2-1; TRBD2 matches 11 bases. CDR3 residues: CASSTRLAGYYNEQFF. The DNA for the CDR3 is TGTGCCAGCAGCACGCGACTAGCGGGGTACTACAATGAGCAGTTCTTC.